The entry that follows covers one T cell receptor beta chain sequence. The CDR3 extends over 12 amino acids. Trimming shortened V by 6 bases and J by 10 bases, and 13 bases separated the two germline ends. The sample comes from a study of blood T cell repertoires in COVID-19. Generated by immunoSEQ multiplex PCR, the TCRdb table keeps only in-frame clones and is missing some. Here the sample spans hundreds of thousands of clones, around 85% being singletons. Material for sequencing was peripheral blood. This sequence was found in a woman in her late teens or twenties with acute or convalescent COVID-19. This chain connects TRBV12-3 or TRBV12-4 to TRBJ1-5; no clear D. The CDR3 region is CASRINREPQHF. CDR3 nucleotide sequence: TGTGCCAGCAGAATAAACCGGGAACCCCAGCATTTT.